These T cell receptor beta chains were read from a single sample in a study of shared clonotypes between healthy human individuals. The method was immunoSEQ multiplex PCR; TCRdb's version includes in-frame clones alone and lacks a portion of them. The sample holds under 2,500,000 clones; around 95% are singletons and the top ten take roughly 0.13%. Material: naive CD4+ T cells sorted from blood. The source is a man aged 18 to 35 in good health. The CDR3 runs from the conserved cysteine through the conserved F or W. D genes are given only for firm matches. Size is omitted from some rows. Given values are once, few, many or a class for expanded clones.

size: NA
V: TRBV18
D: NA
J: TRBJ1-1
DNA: TGTGCCAGCTCACCTGGGCACACGAACACTGAAGCTTTCTTT
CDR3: CASSPGHTNTEAFF

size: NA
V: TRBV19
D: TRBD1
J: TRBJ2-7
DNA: TGTGCCAGTAGTATTGGGACAGGGAGCTACGAGCAGTACTTC
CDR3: CASSIGTGSYEQYF

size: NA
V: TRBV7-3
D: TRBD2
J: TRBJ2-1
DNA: TGTGCCAGCAGCTTCACTAGCGGGGGGAATGAGCAGTTCTTC
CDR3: CASSFTSGGNEQFF

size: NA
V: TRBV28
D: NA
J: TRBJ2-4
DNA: TGTGCCAGCAGATCCCCTGGGGGGATGAACATTCAGTACTTC
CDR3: CASRSPGGMNIQYF

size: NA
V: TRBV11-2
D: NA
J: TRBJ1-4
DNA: TGTGCCAGCAGCTCTTTTCGGGCGGCGCGCAATGAAAAACTGTTTTTT
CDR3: CASSSFRAARNEKLFF

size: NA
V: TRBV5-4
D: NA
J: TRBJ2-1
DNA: TGTGCCAGCAGGAGAGACAGCAGTAGTGATGAGCAGTTCTTC
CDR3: CASRRDSSSDEQFF

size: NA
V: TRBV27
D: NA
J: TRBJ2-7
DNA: TGTGCCAGCAGTTCAAACGGGATTGAGGGCTACGAGCAGTACTTC
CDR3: CASSSNGIEGYEQYF

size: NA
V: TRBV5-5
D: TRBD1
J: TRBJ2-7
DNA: TGTGCCAGCAGCTTGATTACGGACAGGGCCTACGAGCAGTACTTC
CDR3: CASSLITDRAYEQYF

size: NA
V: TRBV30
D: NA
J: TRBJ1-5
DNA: TGTGCCTGGAGTGTACGAGGGGGACAGCCCCAGCATTTT
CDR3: CAWSVRGGQPQHF

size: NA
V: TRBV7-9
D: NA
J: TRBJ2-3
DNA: TGTGCCAGCAGCTATTTGGGCTCTAGCACAGATACGCAGTATTTT
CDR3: CASSYLGSSTDTQYF

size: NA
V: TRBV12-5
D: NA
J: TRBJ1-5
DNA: TGTGCTAGTGGTTTTTCGGAAGTCCATCAGCCCCAGCATTTT
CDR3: CASGFSEVHQPQHF

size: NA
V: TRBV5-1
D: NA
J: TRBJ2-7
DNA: TGCGCCAGCAGCTTTCGGGGTTCCTACGAGCAGTACTTC
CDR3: CASSFRGSYEQYF

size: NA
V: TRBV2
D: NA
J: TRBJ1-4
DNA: TGTGCCAGCAGTGAACAGGGCGCAACTAATGAAAAACTGTTTTTT
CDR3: CASSEQGATNEKLFF

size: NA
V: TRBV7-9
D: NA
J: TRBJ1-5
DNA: TGTGCCAGCAGCTTAGGAACTGGAAGGCCCCAGCATTTT
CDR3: CASSLGTGRPQHF

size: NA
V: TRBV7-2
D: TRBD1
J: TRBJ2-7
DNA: TGTGCCAGCAGCGCCCACCGACAGGGGAACTACGAGCAGTACTTC
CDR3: CASSAHRQGNYEQYF

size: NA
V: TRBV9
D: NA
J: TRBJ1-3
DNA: TGTGCCAGCAGCTCAATGGCGGTTGGAAACACCATATATTTT
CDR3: CASSSMAVGNTIYF

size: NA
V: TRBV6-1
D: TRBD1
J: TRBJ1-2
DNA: TGTGCCAGCATGGGGGACAGGGCCCTACTTGGCTACACCTTC
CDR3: CASMGDRALLGYTF

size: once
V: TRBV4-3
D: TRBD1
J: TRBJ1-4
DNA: TGCGCCAGCAGCCAAAATACAGGGGGGAATGAAAAACTGTTTTTT
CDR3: CASSQNTGGNEKLFF

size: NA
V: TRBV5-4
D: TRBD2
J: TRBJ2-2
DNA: TGTGCCAGCAGCTCTGGACTAGCGGTCCCGAGCGGGGAGCTGTTTTTT
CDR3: CASSSGLAVPSGELFF

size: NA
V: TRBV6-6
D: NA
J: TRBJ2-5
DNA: TGTGCCGTCCGTGGATGGGGGACCCAGTACTTC
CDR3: CAVRGWGTQYF

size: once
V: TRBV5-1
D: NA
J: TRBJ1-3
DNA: TGCGCCAGCAGCCCAAGGGGGGGAACTGGAAACACCATATATTTT
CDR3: CASSPRGGTGNTIYF

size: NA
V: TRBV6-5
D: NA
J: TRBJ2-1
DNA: TGTGCCAGCAGCTCCCAGGGGGGGTCCTACAATGAGCAGTTCTTC
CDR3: CASSSQGGSYNEQFF

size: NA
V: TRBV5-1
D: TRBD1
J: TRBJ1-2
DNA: TGCGCCAGCAGCTTGCGACAGGGGGCTGTTGACTATGGCTACACCTTC
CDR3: CASSLRQGAVDYGYTF

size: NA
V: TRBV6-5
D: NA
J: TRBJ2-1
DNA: TGTGCCAGCAGTTATGGTGGGGGGCGGTCCTACAATGAGCAGTTCTTC
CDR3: CASSYGGGRSYNEQFF

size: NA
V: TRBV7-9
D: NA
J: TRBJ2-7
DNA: TGTGCCAGCAGCTACTCCCTCTACGAGCAGTACTTC
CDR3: CASSYSLYEQYF

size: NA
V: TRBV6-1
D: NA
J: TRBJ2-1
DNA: TGTGCCAGCAGTGTGGGGCTAGCAGCCAATGAGCAGTTCTTC
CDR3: CASSVGLAANEQFF

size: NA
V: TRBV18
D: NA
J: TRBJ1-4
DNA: TGTGCCAGCTCACCGCGGATTTTACAAGCTAATGAAAAACTGTTTTTT
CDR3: CASSPRILQANEKLFF

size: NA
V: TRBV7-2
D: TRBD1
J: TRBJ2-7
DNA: TGTGCCAGCAGCTTAGGACAGGGGGGATACGAGCAGTACTTC
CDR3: CASSLGQGGYEQYF

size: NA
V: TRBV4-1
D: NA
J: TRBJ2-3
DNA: TGCGCCAGCAGGGCGGTTCCCAACTTTAGCACAGATACGCAGTATTTT
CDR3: CASRAVPNFSTDTQYF

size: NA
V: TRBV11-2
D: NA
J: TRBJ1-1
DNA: TGTGCCAGCAGCTTAGCAGTTGAAGCTTTCTTT
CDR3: CASSLAVEAFF

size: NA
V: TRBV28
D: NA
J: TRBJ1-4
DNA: TGTGCCAGCAGTGGTAGGGATCGCACTAATGAAAAACTGTTTTTT
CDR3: CASSGRDRTNEKLFF